The sample holds a few counts of the clone carrying this T cell receptor beta chain. What it binds is not known. The source of the sample is a study of T cell repertoires in cytomegalovirus infection. Study outcomes and limitations: In two of eight donors, the top clonotype was HLA-C-restricted CMV-specific.

Germline values: CDR1 SGHTA, CDR2 FQGNSA. V gave up 1 base and J gave up 1 base, with 11 bases separating them. The CDR3 length is 15 residues. TCRdb independently ran MiXCR on the reads; one entry per CDR3 protein. The sample holds over 120,000 distinct CDR3 sequences, more than 25% seen once. The V and J genes are TRBV7-2 and TRBJ2-7; the D is unclear. The sequencing used CD8+ T cells from cultured PBMCs, collected from culture after CMV antigen stimulation. The sequence derives from a human donor in good health (CMV status not recorded). Some clones in this sample may be carry-over from other donors' samples. CDR3 in DNA: TGTGCCAGCAGCTTAGATCGGATGCGGTCCTACGAGCAGTACTTC. Its protein product is CASSLDRMRSYEQYF.